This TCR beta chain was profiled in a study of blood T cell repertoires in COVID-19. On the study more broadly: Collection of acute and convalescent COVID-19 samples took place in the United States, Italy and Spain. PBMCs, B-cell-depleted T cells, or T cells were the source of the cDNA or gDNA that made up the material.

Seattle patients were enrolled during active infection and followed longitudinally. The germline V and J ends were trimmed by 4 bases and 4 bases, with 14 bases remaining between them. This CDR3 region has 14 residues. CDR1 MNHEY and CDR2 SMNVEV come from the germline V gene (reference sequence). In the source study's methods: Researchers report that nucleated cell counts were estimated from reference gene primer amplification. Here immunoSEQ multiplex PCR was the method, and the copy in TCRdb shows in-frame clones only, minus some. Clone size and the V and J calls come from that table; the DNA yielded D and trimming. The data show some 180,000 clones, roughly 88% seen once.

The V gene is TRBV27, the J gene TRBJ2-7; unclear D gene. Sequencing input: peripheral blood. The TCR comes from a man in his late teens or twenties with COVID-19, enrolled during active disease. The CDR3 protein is CASSSLSDAYEQYF. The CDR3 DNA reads TGTGCCAGCAGTTCCCTTAGTGATGCTTACGAGCAGTACTTC.